The 19 T cell receptor beta chains listed next were all sequenced from one sample in a study of T cell responses to AZD1222 COVID-19 vaccine. Measured with immunoSEQ multiplex PCR; TCRdb has only the in-frame clones, and not every one. The sample lists some 92,000 clones, 90% to 95% seen once, with around 5.2% in the top ten. The input for sequencing was peripheral blood, taken on day 0 of MenACWY control vaccination. The receptors come from an adult in good health.

The chain recombines TRBV11-2 with TRBJ2-5; TRBD2 might be the D (7 bases). The length of the CDR3 is 13 residues. Looked up from germline, CDR1 is SGHAT and CDR2 is FQNNGV. V lost 5 bases and J 10 bases, leaving 17 bases between the germline ends. The CDR3 DNA reads TGTGCCAGCAGCCCCGGGGGGCGCCGGGACCAGTACTTC. Its protein is CASSPGGRRDQYF. The entire variable domain, with the rest obtained from reference TRBV11-2 and TRBJ2-5, is as follows: EAGVAQSPRYKIIEKRQSVAFWCNPISGHATLYWYQQILGQGPKLLIQFQNNGVVDDSQLPKDRFSAERLKGVDSTLKIQPAKLEDSAVYLCASSPGGRRDQYFGPGTRLLVL.

V usage is TRBV5-1 and J usage is TRBJ1-2; possibly TRBD1 for D (5 bases). The V and J ends lost 0 bases and 9 bases respectively, with 18 bases between them. The V gene's germline CDR1 is SGHRS and CDR2 YFSETQ. This CDR3 has 15 amino acids. As DNA, the CDR3 is TGCGCCAGCAGCTTGGAGGGCGGGGACCTATTGAGCTACACCTTC. The encoded protein is CASSLEGGDLLSYTF.

This chain links TRBV6-2 or TRBV6-3 with TRBJ1-2; possibly TRBD1 for D (6 bases). The CDR3 covers 14 residues. V was cut by 4 bases and J by 6 bases, with 15 bases left in between. Germline V gene sequence: CDR1 MNHEY, CDR2 SVGEGT. CDR3 DNA sequence: TGTGCCAGCAGTTTCCAACCACGGACAGATGGCTACACCTTC. This translates into CASSFQPRTDGYTF.

CDR3 loop: CASSEYTDTQYF. In DNA form, the CDR3 reads TGTGCCAGCAGTGAGTACACAGATACGCAGTATTTT. The gene calls are TRBV6-1 and TRBJ2-3; D unresolved. The length of the CDR3 is 12 residues. Germline values: CDR1 MNHNS, CDR2 SASEGT. V was pared by 3 bases and J by 2 bases, with 3 bases between.

The chain couples TRBV19 to TRBJ1-5; TRBD1 is a possible D gene (6 bases). The ends were cut back, 4 bases at V and 0 bases at J, with 16 bases in the middle. From germline, CDR1 is LNHDA and CDR2 SQIVND (reference sequence). The CDR3 is 17 amino acids. The DNA for the CDR3 is TGTGCCAGTAGTACTCCCTCGGACAGCGATAGCAATCAGCCCCAGCATTTT. It encodes CASSTPSDSDSNQPQHF.

The rearrangement joins TRBV4-3 to TRBJ1-6; D remains unclear. The V gene lost 0 bases and the J gene lost 10 bases, with 7 bases spanning the gap. Germline V gene lookup returns CDR1 LGHNA and CDR2 YSLEER. This CDR3 is 13 amino acids long. The CDR3 nucleotides read TGCGCCAGCAGCCAAGATCGACTATCACCCCTCCACTTT. Its translation is CASSQDRLSPLHF.

The chain is built from TRBV10-3 and TRBJ1-3; D not certain. The V and J ends lost 0 bases and 3 bases respectively, with 0 bases between them. This CDR3 region has 12 residues. Germline loops: CDR1 ENHRY, CDR2 SYGVKD. CDR3 nucleotide sequence: TGTGCCATCAGTGAGTCTGGAAACACCATATATTTT. This translates into CAISESGNTIYF.

This chain joins TRBV3-1 (or the pseudogene TRBV3-2) and TRBJ2-7; D remains unclear. The CDR3 is 12 amino acids. Germline V gives CDR1 LGHDT, CDR2 YNNKEL (reference sequence). V was shortened by 6 bases and J by 5 bases, with 11 bases between the two germline ends. The CDR3 is CASSRTTDEQYF. The CDR3 DNA follows: TGTGCCAGCAGTCGTACGACGGACGAGCAGTACTTC.

The gene calls are TRBV7-2 and TRBJ2-7; D not certain. V was cut by 1 base and J by 3 bases, with 10 bases left in between. The CDR3 is 14 residues long. Germline loops: CDR1 SGHTA, CDR2 FQGNSA. The CDR3 DNA reads as TGTGCCAGCAGCTTAGTTCCTTTAGACTACGAGCAGTACTTC. This translates into CASSLVPLDYEQYF.

This rearrangement joins TRBV3-1 (or the pseudogene TRBV3-2) to TRBJ2-1; D uncertain. Deletions cut 1 base from V and 8 bases from J, with 6 bases between. The CDR3 length is 12 residues. Germline CDR1 LGHDT, CDR2 YNNKEL (reference sequence). The CDR3, as DNA: TGTGCCAGCAGCCAAGGGGCGGATGAGCAGTTCTTC. Translation: CASSQGADEQFF.

The chain uses TRBV7-2 and TRBJ2-5, with TRBD1 identical over 9 bases. Germline-derived CDR1 and CDR2 are SGHTA and FQGNSA. CDR3 length: 17 residues. J lost 1 base, V lost 5 bases, and 11 bases had no gene match. The CDR3 region has the DNA TGTGCCAGCAGCCTAACCCGAAAGACAGGGGGCCAAGAGACCCAGTACTTC. Translating it yields CASSLTRKTGGQETQYF. Using reference TRBV7-2 and TRBJ2-5 for the parts outside the CDR3, the full variable domain is GAGVSQSPSNKVTEKGKDVELRCDPISGHTALYWYRQSLGQGLEFLIYFQGNSAPDKSGLPSDRFSAERTGGSVSTLTIQRTQQEDSAVYLCASSLTRKTGGQETQYFGPGTRLLVL.

The chain employs TRBV5-1 and TRBJ1-4; D may be TRBD1 (5 bases). V dropped 5 bases and J dropped 3 bases, with 8 bases sitting between them. Per the germline V gene, CDR1 is SGHRS and CDR2 is YFSETQ. The CDR3 extends over 13 amino acids. DNA of the CDR3: TGCGCCAGCAGGGGGGTGTCTAATGAAAAACTGTTTTTT. It is translated as CASRGVSNEKLFF.

The chain employs TRBV5-1 and TRBJ2-2, with 9 positions matching TRBD2. The CDR3 is 16 amino acids. Germline CDR1 SGHRS, CDR2 YFSETQ. V was pared by 0 bases and J by 8 bases, with 8 bases of the junction left unmatched. CDR3 sequence: CASSLVAGGPSGELFF. The CDR3 DNA reads as TGCGCCAGCAGCTTGGTGGCGGGAGGGCCGTCGGGGGAGCTGTTTTTT.

The chain recombines TRBV3-1 (or the pseudogene TRBV3-2) with TRBJ2-2; D is tentatively TRBD1 or TRBD2 (5 bases each). The CDR3 extends over 18 amino acids. Trimming left V 5 bases short and J 3 bases short, with 22 bases between. CDR1 and CDR2 (germline): LGHDT, YNNKEL (reference sequence). Written as DNA, the CDR3 is TGTGCCAGCAGCTGGGGCGAGGGGCTTATTAGGGACACCGGGGAGCTGTTTTTT. Protein: CASSWGEGLIRDTGELFF.

CDR3 sequence reads: CASSPTDYGYTF. The CDR3 coding sequence is TGTGCCAGCAGCCCCACCGACTATGGCTACACCTTC. This chain joins TRBV9 and TRBJ1-2; D not resolved. V lost 4 bases to trimming and J lost 3 bases, with 7 bases between them. The CDR3 loop spans 12 amino acids. Per germline, CDR1 SGDLS and CDR2 YYNGEE.

The rearrangement joins TRBV29-1 to TRBJ1-2; the D is unclear. CDR1 and CDR2 (germline): SQVTM, ANQGSEA. CDR3 length: 12 residues. V was cut by 0 bases and J by 6 bases, with 8 bases left in between. The CDR3 loop is CSVEDPGDGYTF. The DNA for the CDR3 is TGCAGCGTTGAAGATCCCGGGGATGGCTACACCTTC. Looking up the rest from reference TRBV29-1 and TRBJ1-2 gives the full variable domain: SAVISQKPSRDICQRGTSLTIQCQVDSQVTMMFWYRQQPGQSLTLIATANQGSEATYESGFVIDKFPISRPNLTFSTLTVSNMSPEDSSIYLCSVEDPGDGYTFGSGTRLTVV.

V usage is TRBV6-5 and J usage is TRBJ2-1, with 11 nucleotides matching TRBD2. This CDR3 is built from 16 residues. After removal of 0 bases from V and 5 bases from J, the junction contained 3 bases not matched to a gene. Germline CDR1 MNHEY, CDR2 SVGAGI. The DNA of the CDR3 is TGTGCCAGCAGTTACTCGAGACTAGCGGGGCACAATGAGCAGTTCTTC. This sequence encodes CASSYSRLAGHNEQFF.

CDR3 bases: TGTGCCAGTAGTCAAGAGGGGGCACTAGCGGTGTCCTACAATGAGCAGTTCTTC. Translated: CASSQEGALAVSYNEQFF. This chain joins TRBV19 and TRBJ2-1, with D perhaps TRBD2 (8 bases). Germline values: CDR1 LNHDA, CDR2 SQIVND (reference sequence). V shed 5 bases and J shed 1 base, with 21 bases lying between them. CDR3 length equals 18 residues.

This clone is a singleton in its sample. The sample carries other DNA sequences with the same CDR3. J is TRBJ1-6 and V is TRBV4-3; the D gene is possibly TRBD1 (6 bases). The CDR3 runs 14 residues. Deletions cut 0 bases from V and 7 bases from J, with 7 bases between. Germline assignment: CDR1 LGHNA and CDR2 YSLEER. CDR3 in DNA: TGCGCCAGCAGCCAAGAAGGGGGAAATTCACCCCTCCACTTT. This codes for CASSQEGGNSPLHF.